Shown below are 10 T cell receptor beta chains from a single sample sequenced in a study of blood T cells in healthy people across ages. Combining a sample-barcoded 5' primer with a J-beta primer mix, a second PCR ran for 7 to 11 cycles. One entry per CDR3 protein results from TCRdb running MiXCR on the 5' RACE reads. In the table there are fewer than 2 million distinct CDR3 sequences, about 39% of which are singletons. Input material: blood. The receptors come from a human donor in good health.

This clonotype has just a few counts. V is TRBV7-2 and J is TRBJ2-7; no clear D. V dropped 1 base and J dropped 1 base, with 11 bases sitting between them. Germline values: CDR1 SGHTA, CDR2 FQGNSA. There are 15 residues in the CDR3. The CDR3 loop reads CASSLVSSQSYEQYF. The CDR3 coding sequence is TGTGCCAGCAGCTTAGTTTCCAGCCAATCCTACGAGCAGTACTTC.

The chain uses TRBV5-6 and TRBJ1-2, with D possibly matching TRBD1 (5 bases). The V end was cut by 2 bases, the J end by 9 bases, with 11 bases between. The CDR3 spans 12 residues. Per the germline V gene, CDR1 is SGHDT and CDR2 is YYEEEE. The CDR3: CASSFDQGRYTF. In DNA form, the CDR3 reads TGTGCCAGCAGCTTTGACCAGGGTCGCTACACCTTC.

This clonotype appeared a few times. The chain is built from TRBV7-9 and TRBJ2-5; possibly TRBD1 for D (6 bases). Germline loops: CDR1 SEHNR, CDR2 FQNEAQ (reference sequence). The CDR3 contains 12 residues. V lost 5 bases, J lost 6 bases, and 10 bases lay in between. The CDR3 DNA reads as TGTGCCAGCAGCCCGCAGGGGCAGACCCAGTACTTC. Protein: CASSPQGQTQYF.

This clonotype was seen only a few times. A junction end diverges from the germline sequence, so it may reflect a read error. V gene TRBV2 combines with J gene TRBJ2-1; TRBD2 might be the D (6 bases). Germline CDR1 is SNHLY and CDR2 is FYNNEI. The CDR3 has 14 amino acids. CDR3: CTSSGTPRNNEQFF. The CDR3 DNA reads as TGTACCAGTTCCGGGACTCCACGGAACAATGAGCAGTTCTTC.

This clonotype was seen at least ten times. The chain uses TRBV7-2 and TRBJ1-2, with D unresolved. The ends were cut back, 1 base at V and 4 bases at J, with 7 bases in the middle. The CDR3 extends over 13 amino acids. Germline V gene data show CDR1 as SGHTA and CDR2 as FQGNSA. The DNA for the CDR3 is TGTGCCAGCAGCTTAGAGCAGACCTATGGCTACACCTTC. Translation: CASSLEQTYGYTF.

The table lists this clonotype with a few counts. The CDR3 DNA is TGTGCCAGCATCCTCGGAACGTACCAAGAGACCCAGTACTTC. Amino acid sequence: CASILGTYQETQYF. This chain uses TRBV12-3 or TRBV12-4 with TRBJ2-5; no clear D gene. V lost 7 bases, J lost 0 bases, and 12 bases lay in between. This CDR3 is 14 amino acids long.

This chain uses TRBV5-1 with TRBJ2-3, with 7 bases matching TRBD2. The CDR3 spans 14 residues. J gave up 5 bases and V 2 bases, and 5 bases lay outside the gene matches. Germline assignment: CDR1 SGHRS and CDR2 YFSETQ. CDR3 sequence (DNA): TGCGCCAGCAGCTTACTGACTAGCTTAGATACGCAGTATTTT. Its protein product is CASSLLTSLDTQYF.

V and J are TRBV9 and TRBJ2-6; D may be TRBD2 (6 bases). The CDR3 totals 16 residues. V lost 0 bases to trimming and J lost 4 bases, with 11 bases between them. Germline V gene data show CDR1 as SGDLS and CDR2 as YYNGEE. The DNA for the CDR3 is TGTGCCAGCAGCGTAGGTGGAGGGTACGGGGCCAACGTCCTGACTTTC. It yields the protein CASSVGGGYGANVLTF.

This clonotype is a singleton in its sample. The CDR3 sequence: CATLGGRVAGEQETQYF. CDR3 coding DNA: TGTGCCACCCTCGGGGGCAGAGTCGCGGGGGAACAAGAGACCCAGTACTTC. V is TRBV19 and J is TRBJ2-5, with D possibly TRBD2 on 7 matching bases. This CDR3 has 17 residues. Germline lookup yields CDR1 LNHDA and CDR2 SQIVND (reference sequence). Trimming cost V 10 bases and J 2 bases, with 26 bases left between them.

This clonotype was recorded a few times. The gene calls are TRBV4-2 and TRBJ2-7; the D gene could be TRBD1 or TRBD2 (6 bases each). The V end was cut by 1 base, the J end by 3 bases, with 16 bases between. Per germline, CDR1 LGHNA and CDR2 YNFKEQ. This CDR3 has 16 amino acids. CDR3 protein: CASSQGTGADNYEQYF. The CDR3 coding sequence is TGTGCCAGCAGCCAAGGGACGGGGGCCGATAACTACGAGCAGTACTTC.